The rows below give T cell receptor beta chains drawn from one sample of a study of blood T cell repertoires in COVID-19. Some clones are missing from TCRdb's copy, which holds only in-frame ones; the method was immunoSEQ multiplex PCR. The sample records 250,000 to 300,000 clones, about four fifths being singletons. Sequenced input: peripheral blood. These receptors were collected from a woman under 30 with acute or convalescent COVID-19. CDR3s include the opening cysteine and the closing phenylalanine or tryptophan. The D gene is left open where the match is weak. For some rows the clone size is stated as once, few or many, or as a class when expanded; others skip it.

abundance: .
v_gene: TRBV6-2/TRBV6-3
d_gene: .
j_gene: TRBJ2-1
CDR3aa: CASSYSIVAPVF
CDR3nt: TGTGCCAGCAGTTACTCGATAGTAGCGCCGGTCTTC

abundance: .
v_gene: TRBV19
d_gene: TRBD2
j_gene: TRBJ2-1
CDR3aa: CASRPPGLTFNEQFF
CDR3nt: TGTGCCAGTAGACCTCCGGGACTAACCTTCAATGAGCAGTTCTTC

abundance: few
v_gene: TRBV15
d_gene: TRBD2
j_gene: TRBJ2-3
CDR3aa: CATSRVLEREGPDTQYF
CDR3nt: TGTGCCACCAGCAGGGTTCTTGAGCGGGAGGGCCCAGATACGCAGTATTTT

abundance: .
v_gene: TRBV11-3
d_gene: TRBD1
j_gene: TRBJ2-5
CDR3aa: CASSSYRGETQYF
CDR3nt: TGTGCCAGCAGCTCGTACAGGGGAGAGACCCAGTACTTC

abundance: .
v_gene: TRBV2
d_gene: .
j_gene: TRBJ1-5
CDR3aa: CASIGFGGDQPQHF
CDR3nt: TGTGCCAGCATAGGTTTCGGGGGTGATCAGCCCCAGCATTTT

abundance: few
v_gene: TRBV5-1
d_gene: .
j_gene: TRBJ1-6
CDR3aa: CASSLEGPPGSPLHF
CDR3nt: TGCGCCAGCAGCTTAGAAGGGCCTCCGGGATCACCCCTCCACTTT

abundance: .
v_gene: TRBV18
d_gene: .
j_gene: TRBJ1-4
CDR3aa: CASSAQGTPGEKLFF
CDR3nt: TGTGCCAGCTCAGCCCAGGGGACGCCAGGTGAAAAACTGTTTTTT

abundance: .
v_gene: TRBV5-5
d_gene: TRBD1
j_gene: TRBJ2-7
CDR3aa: CASSFYDRGTYEQYF
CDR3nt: TGTGCCAGCAGCTTTTATGACAGGGGGACCTACGAGCAGTACTTC

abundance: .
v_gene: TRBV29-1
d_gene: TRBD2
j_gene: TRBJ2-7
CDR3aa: CSVLGLAGGRSYEQYF
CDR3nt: TGCAGCGTTCTAGGACTAGCGGGAGGACGAAGCTACGAGCAGTACTTC

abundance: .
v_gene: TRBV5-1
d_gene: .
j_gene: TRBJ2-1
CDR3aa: CASSLIGDEQFF
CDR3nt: TGCGCCAGCAGCTTGATAGGGGATGAGCAGTTCTTC

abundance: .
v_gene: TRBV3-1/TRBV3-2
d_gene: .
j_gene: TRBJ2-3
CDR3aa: CASSHREVGDTQYF
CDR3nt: TGTGCCAGCAGCCACCGGGAAGTAGGGGATACGCAGTATTTT

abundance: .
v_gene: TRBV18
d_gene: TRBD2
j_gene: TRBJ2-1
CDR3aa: CASSWLADSSYNEQFF
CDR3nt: TGTGCCAGCTCATGGCTAGCGGACTCCTCCTACAATGAGCAGTTCTTC

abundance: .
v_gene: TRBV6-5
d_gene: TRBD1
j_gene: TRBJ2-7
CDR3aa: CASSRGQGVYEQYF
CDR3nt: TGTGCCAGCAGCCGGGGACAGGGTGTATACGAGCAGTACTTC

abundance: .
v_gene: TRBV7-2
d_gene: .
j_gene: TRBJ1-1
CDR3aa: CASSSIEGGEAFF
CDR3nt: TGTGCCAGCAGCTCCATTGAGGGCGGAGAAGCTTTCTTT

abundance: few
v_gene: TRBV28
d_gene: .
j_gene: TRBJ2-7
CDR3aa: CASSRNNQGGYEQYF
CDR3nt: TGTGCCAGCAGCCGAAACAATCAGGGGGGATACGAGCAGTACTTC

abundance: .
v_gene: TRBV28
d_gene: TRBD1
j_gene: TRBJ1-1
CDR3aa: CASSFLQGANTEAFF
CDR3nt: TGTGCCAGCAGTTTCCTACAGGGGGCGAACACTGAAGCTTTCTTT

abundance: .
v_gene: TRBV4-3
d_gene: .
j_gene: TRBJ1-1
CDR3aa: CASSQARGGTEAFF
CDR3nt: TGCGCCAGCAGCCAAGCCAGGGGTGGCACTGAAGCTTTCTTT

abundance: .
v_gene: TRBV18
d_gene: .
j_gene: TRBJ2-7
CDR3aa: CASSPMDSYEQYF
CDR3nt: TGTGCCAGCTCACCAATGGACAGCTACGAGCAGTACTTC

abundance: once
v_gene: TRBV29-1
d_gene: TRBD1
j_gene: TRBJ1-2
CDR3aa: CSVEEGGQGIWGYTF
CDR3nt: TGCAGCGTTGAAGAAGGGGGACAGGGGATATGGGGCTACACCTTC

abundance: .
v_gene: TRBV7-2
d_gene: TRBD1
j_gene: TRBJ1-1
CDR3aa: CASSLVRTGDTEAFF
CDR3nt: TGTGCCAGCAGCTTAGTTCGGACAGGGGACACTGAAGCTTTCTTT

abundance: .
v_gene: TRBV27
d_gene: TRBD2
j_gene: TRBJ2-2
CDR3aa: CASSSGTYTGELFF
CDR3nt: TGTGCCAGCAGTAGCGGGACTTACACCGGGGAGCTGTTTTTT